Listed here are 21 T cell receptor beta chains from one sample, sequenced in a study of graft-versus-host responses after intestinal transplantation. For these TCRs, the target antigens are not known. Measured with immunoSEQ multiplex PCR; TCRdb has only the in-frame clones, and not every one. The profile shows about 85,000 clones, 91% of them singletons. Sequencing used unstimulated CD8+ T cells sorted from spleen or lymph node cells, obtained before transplant. These receptors were taken from a human donor who was the organ donor for an intestinal transplant.

This clone was recorded once. The rearrangement links TRBV19 to TRBJ2-5; the D is unclear. The CDR3 extends over 11 amino acids. V lost 7 bases to trimming and J lost 8 bases, with 11 bases between them. Germline CDR1 is LNHDA and CDR2 is SQIVND (reference sequence). CDR3 region: CASTKECTQYF. The CDR3, as DNA: TGTGCCAGTACTAAAGAATGTACCCAGTACTTC.

The chain recombines TRBV5-1 with TRBJ2-5, with a possible D match to TRBD2 (7 bases). The CDR3 spans 14 residues. Deletions cut 1 base from V and 5 bases from J, with 12 bases between. Germline CDR1 SGHRS, CDR2 YFSETQ. Written as DNA, the CDR3 is TGCGCCAGCAGCTTGATAGGGGGGGATGAGACCCAGTACTTC. As protein: CASSLIGGDETQYF.

This rearrangement joins TRBV5-1 to TRBJ2-7, with D uncertain. Germline loops: CDR1 SGHRS, CDR2 YFSETQ. The CDR3 contains 12 residues. Trimming removed 2 bases at V and 5 bases at J, with 8 bases between. CDR3 nucleotide sequence: TGCGCCAGCAGCTTTGGTGTACACGAGCAGTACTTC. Residues: CASSFGVHEQYF.

This clone was counted only a few times. The CDR3 protein is CASSPGTSGTDTQYF. CDR3 bases: TGTGCCAGCAGCCCAGGGACTAGCGGCACAGATACGCAGTATTTT. The chain uses TRBV7-3 and TRBJ2-3; TRBD2 agrees at 10 bases. This CDR3 region has 15 residues. Germline V gene data show CDR1 as SGHTA and CDR2 as FQGTGA. V shed 5 bases and J 1 base; nucleotides not matched to a gene: 3.

A single count supports this clone. This chain joins TRBV11-2 and TRBJ1-1, with D uncertain. Germline loops: CDR1 SGHAT, CDR2 FQNNGV. The CDR3 covers 15 residues. Trimming removed 8 bases from V and 5 bases from J, with 21 bases in between. The CDR3 bases are TGTGCCAGCCGCCGCCTTATTGGTGGTGGTACTGAAGCTTTCTTT. Encoded protein: CASRRLIGGGTEAFF.

This clone was recorded a few times. The V gene is TRBV27, the J gene TRBJ2-5, with TRBD2 matching over 11 bases. CDR3 length: 15 amino acids. Trimming cost V 8 bases and J 4 bases; bases outside gene matches: 9. Per the germline V gene, CDR1 is MNHEY and CDR2 is SMNVEV (reference sequence). The CDR3 region has the DNA TGTGCCAGCCGACTAGCGGGGACATACGGAGAGACCCAGTACTTC. Its translation is CASRLAGTYGETQYF.

This clone appeared once. The gene calls are TRBV18 and TRBJ2-2; possibly TRBD1 for D (6 bases). The CDR3 covers 18 residues. The V end lost 2 bases, the J end lost 5 bases, and 21 bases lay between the germline ends. Germline V gives CDR1 KGHSH, CDR2 LQKENI. This CDR3 is CASSPTADRLHTTGELFF. CDR3 DNA: TGTGCCAGCTCACCAACAGCGGACAGATTACACACAACCGGGGAGCTGTTTTTT.

V is TRBV7-6 and J is TRBJ2-3; 9 positions agree with TRBD2. The CDR3 spans 17 residues. V was clipped by 2 bases and J by 2 bases; unmatched bases: 8. Germline V CDR1 and CDR2: SGHVS, FNYEAQ. CDR3 coding DNA: TGTGCCAGCAGCTTACCCGGGACTAGCCGGGACACAGATACGCAGTATTTT. It codes for CASSLPGTSRDTDTQYF.

The chain employs TRBV7-9 and TRBJ2-7; no definite D call. Trimming took 4 bases from V and 1 from J, leaving 17 bases between them. The CDR3 loop spans 16 amino acids. CDR1 is SEHNR, CDR2 FQNEAQ, per germline (reference sequence). The CDR3 loop is CASSSTTSNPSYEQYF. The CDR3 DNA sequence: TGTGCCAGCAGCTCAACGACCTCAAACCCTTCCTACGAGCAGTACTTC.

The chain is built from TRBV14 and TRBJ1-1; the D is unclear. The V gene lost 4 bases and the J gene lost 0 bases, with 3 bases spanning the gap. The CDR3 is made up of 12 amino acids. Germline loops: CDR1 SGHDN, CDR2 FVKESK. Here the CDR3 reads CASSLVNTEAFF. DNA for the CDR3: TGTGCCAGCAGCCTAGTGAACACTGAAGCTTTCTTT.

This clone was found once. V usage is TRBV11-3 and J usage is TRBJ2-1; 7 bases are a match to TRBD2. From germline, CDR1 is SGHNT and CDR2 YENEEA. The CDR3 covers 14 residues. V shed 8 bases, J shed 7 bases, and the junction held 11 bases outside the gene matches. The CDR3 region has the DNA TGTGCCAGCTCAGGGAGGCAGCGGGATAATGAGCAGTTCTTC. This encodes CASSGRQRDNEQFF.

This chain uses TRBV19 with TRBJ1-2, with D uncertain. Trimming pared 2 bases from V and 5 bases from J, leaving 15 bases between. Germline CDR1 LNHDA, CDR2 SQIVND (reference sequence). This CDR3 comprises 15 residues. The CDR3: CASSITPEFAYGYTF. The CDR3, as DNA: TGTGCCAGTAGTATAACCCCGGAGTTTGCATATGGCTACACCTTC.

J is TRBJ2-3 and V is TRBV7-2, with TRBD2 identical over 7 bases. Looked up from germline, CDR1 is SGHTA and CDR2 is FQGNSA. This CDR3 comprises 18 residues. V was pared by 8 bases and J by 5 bases, with 22 bases of the junction left unmatched. The CDR3 loop is CASLGGMPGPYLGDTQYF. CDR3 DNA: TGTGCCAGCCTCGGGGGGATGCCGGGGCCCTATCTCGGAGATACGCAGTATTTT.

The genes are TRBV7-9 and TRBJ2-3; perhaps TRBD2 as D (5 bases). Trimming stripped 5 bases from V and 4 bases from J, with 16 bases between. This CDR3 comprises 15 residues. The germline gives CDR1 SEHNR, CDR2 FQNEAQ (reference sequence). CDR3 loop: CASSPLSSLSDTQYF. The CDR3 nucleotides are TGTGCCAGCAGCCCGCTGTCTAGCTTATCAGATACGCAGTATTTT.

V usage is TRBV13 and J usage is TRBJ2-7; D is ambiguous. The CDR3 contains 12 residues. Trimming took off 1 base at V and 5 bases at J, with 6 bases between the two ends. Germline V gives CDR1 PRHDT, CDR2 FYEKMQ (reference sequence). CDR3 coding DNA: TGTGCCAGCAGCTTAGTTTCCCACGAGCAGTACTTC. It translates to CASSLVSHEQYF.

The chain links TRBV9 to TRBJ1-6; D uncertain. CDR3 length equals 14 residues. Germline V lookup: CDR1 SGDLS, CDR2 YYNGEE. The germline V and J ends were trimmed by 0 bases and 9 bases, with 10 bases remaining between them. The CDR3 DNA reads TGTGCCAGCAGCGTAGCCGGACTCAGTTCACCCCTCCACTTT. This translates into CASSVAGLSSPLHF.

The V and J genes are TRBV7-7 and TRBJ2-2; 9 bases are shared with TRBD2. Germline V gene data show CDR1 as SSHAT and CDR2 as FNYEAQ (reference sequence). V gave up 1 base and J gave up 7 bases; unmatched junction bases: 4. The CDR3 contains 15 residues. CDR3 in amino acids: CASSLGSGGYGELFF. The DNA of the CDR3 is TGTGCCAGCAGCTTAGGAAGCGGGGGGTACGGGGAGCTGTTTTTT.

V and J are TRBV10-3 and TRBJ2-7; perhaps TRBD1 as D (6 bases). V lost 6 bases and J lost 3, with 18 bases in between. This CDR3 has 15 amino acids. CDR1 and CDR2 from the germline V gene are ENHRY and SYGVKD. The DNA of the CDR3 is TGTGCCATCAGACTTAGGACAGCGACGGGCTACGAGCAGTACTTC. Protein sequence: CAIRLRTATGYEQYF.

The rearrangement uses TRBV7-2 and TRBJ2-7; perhaps TRBD1 as D (5 bases). Trimming took off 1 base at V and 4 bases at J, with 11 bases between the two ends. The CDR3 spans 14 residues. From germline, CDR1 is SGHTA and CDR2 FQGNSA. The CDR3 DNA sequence: TGTGCCAGCAGCTTAGGGGGCAAACCATACGAGCAGTACTTC. Its protein is CASSLGGKPYEQYF.

The chain has TRBV6-5 and TRBJ1-2; a weak D match, TRBD1 (5 bases). The CDR3 extends over 15 amino acids. CDR1 and CDR2 (germline): MNHEY, SVGAGI. Trimming stripped 4 bases from V and 1 base from J, with 13 bases between. In nucleotides, the CDR3 is TGTGCCAGCAGTTTTTTCCCAGGGAGTAACTATGGCTACACCTTC. Translation gives CASSFFPGSNYGYTF.

This clone was recorded once. DNA for the CDR3: TGTGCCAGCAGCCGCCAACTTTCGGACAGTAACTATGGCTACACCTTC. It is translated as CASSRQLSDSNYGYTF. The chain joins TRBV2 to TRBJ1-2; weak D call: TRBD1 (6 bases). The germline CDR1 and CDR2 sequences are SNHLY and FYNNEI. Trimming shortened V by 6 bases and J by 1 base, and 18 bases separated the two germline ends. This CDR3 spans 16 amino acids.